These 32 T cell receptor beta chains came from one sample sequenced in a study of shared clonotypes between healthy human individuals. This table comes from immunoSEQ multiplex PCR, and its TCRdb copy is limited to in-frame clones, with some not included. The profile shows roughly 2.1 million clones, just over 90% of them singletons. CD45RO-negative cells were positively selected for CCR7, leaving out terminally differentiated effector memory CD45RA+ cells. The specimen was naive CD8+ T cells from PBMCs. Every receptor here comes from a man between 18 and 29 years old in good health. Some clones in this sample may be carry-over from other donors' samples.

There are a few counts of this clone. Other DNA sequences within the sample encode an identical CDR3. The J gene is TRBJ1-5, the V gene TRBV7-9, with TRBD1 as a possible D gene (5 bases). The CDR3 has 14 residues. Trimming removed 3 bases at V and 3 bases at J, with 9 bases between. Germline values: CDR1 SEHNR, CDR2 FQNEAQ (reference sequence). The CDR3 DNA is TGTGCCAGCAGCTTGGGGGGAAACAATCAGCCCCAGCATTTT. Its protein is CASSLGGNNQPQHF.

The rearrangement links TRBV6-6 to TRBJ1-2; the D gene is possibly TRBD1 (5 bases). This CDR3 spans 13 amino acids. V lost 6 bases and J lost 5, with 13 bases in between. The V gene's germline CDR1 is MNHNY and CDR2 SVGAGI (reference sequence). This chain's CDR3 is CASRNDSTYGYTF. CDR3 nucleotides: TGTGCCAGCAGAAATGACAGCACTTATGGCTACACCTTC.

The CDR3 region is CASKPGLAGTQYF. CDR3 nucleotide sequence: TGTGCCAGCAAGCCGGGACTAGCGGGAACGCAGTATTTT. The genes are TRBV9 and TRBJ2-3; 13 nucleotides line up with TRBD2. Trimming removed 6 bases from V and 9 bases from J; junction bases left unmatched: 4. Germline-derived CDR1 and CDR2 are SGDLS and YYNGEE. This CDR3 region has 13 residues.

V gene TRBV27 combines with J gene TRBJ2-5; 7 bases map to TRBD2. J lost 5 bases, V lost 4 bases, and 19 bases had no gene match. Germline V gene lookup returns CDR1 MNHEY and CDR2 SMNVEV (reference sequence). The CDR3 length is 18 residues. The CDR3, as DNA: TGTGCCAGCAGTTGGTCGCGGGGGATACGGGAGCCACCGGAGACCCAGTACTTC. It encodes CASSWSRGIREPPETQYF.

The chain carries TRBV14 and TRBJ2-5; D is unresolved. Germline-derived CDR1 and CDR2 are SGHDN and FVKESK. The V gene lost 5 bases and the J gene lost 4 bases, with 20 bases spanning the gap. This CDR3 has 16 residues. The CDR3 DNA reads TGTGCCAGCAGCTCCCATGCCGATTTGGTTGGAGAGACCCAGTACTTC. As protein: CASSSHADLVGETQYF.

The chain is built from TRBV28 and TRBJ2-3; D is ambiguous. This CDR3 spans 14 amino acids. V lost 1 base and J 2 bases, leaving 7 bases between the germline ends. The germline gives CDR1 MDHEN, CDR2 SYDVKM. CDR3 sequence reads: CASSLSWFTDTQYF. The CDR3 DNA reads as TGTGCCAGCAGTTTATCGTGGTTCACAGATACGCAGTATTTT.

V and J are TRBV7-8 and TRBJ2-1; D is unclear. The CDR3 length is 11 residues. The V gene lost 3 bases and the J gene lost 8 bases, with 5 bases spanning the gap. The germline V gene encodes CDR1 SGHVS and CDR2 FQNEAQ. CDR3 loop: CASSFGYEQFF. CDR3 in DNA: TGTGCCAGCAGCTTTGGGTATGAGCAGTTCTTC. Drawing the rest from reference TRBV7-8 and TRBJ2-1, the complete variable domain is GAGVSQSPRYKVAKRGQDVALRCDPISGHVSLFWYQQALGQGPEFLTYFQNEAQLDKSGLPSDRFFAERPEGSVSTLKIQRTQQEDSAVYLCASSFGYEQFFGPGTRLTVL.

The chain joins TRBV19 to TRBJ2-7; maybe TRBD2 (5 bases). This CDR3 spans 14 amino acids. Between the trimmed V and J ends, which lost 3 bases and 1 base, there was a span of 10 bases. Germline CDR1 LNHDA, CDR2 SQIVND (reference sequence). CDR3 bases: TGTGCCAGTAGTATCTCGTGGGAGTCCTACGAGCAGTACTTC. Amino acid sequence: CASSISWESYEQYF. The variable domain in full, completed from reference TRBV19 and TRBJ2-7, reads DGGITQSPKYLFRKEGQNVTLSCEQNLNHDAMYWYRQDPGQGLRLIYYSQIVNDFQKGDIAEGYSVSREKKESFPLTVTSAQKNPTAFYLCASSISWESYEQYFGPGTRLTVT.

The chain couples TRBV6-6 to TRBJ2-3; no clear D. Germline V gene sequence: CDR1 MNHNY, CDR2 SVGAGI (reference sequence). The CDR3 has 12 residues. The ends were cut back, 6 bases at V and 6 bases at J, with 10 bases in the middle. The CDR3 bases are TGTGCCAGCAGCGGCTACGCGGATACGCAGTATTTT. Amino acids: CASSGYADTQYF.

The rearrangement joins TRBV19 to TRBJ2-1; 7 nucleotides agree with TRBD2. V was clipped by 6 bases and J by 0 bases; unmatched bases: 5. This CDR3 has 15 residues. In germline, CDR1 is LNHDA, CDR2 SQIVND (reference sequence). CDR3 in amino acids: CASRSGDSSYNEQFF. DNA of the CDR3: TGTGCCAGTAGAAGCGGGGATAGCTCCTACAATGAGCAGTTCTTC.

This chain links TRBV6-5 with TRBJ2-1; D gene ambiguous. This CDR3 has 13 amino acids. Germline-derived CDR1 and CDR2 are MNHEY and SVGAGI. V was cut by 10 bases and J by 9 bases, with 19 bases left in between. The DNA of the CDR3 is TGTGCCACCCTTCCAACGGCGAACGGTGAGCAGTTCTTC. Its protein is CATLPTANGEQFF.

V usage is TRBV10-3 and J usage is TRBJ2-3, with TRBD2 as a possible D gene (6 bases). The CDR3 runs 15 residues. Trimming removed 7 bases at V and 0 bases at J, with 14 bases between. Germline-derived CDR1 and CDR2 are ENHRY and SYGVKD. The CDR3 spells CAIINSGSSTDTQYF. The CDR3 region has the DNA TGTGCCATCATAAATAGCGGATCTAGCACAGATACGCAGTATTTT.

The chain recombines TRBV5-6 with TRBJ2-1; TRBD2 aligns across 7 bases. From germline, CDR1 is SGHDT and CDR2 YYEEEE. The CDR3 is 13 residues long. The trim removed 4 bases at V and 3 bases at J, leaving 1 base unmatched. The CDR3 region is CASSPGGYNEQFF. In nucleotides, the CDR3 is TGTGCCAGCAGCCCGGGAGGCTACAATGAGCAGTTCTTC. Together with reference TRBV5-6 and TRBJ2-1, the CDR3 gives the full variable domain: DAGVTQSPTHLIKTRGQQVTLRCSPKSGHDTVSWYQQALGQGPQFIFQYYEEEERQRGNFPDRFSGHQFPNYSSELNVNALLLGDSALYLCASSPGGYNEQFFGPGTRLTVL.

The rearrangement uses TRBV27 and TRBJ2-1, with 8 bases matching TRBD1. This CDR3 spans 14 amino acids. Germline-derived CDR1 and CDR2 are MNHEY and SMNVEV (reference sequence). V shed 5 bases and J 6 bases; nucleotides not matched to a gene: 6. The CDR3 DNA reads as TGTGCCAGCAGTCCTCTGGACAGGGTCAATGAGCAGTTCTTC. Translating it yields CASSPLDRVNEQFF.

DNA of the CDR3: TGTGCCACCCCCGGGACAGGGTTGTATGGCTACACCTTC. It yields the protein CATPGTGLYGYTF. The V gene is TRBV10-3, the J gene TRBJ1-2; TRBD1 agrees at 9 bases. The CDR3 spans 13 residues. The germline V gene encodes CDR1 ENHRY and CDR2 SYGVKD. Trimming took 10 bases from V and 5 from J; bases not matched to a gene: 8.

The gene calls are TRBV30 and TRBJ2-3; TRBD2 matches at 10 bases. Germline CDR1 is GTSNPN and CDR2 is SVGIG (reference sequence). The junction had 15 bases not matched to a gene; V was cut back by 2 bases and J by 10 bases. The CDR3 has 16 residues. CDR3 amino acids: CAWSKASGSPPPSQYF. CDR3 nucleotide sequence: TGTGCCTGGAGTAAAGCTAGCGGGAGCCCTCCCCCTTCGCAGTATTTT.

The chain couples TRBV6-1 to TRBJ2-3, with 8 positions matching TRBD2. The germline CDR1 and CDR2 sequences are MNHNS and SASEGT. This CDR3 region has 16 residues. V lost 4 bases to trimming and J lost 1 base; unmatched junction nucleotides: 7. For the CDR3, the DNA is TGTGCCAGCAGTGGGTTACTAGCGGTCCGCACAGATACGCAGTATTTT. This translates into CASSGLLAVRTDTQYF.

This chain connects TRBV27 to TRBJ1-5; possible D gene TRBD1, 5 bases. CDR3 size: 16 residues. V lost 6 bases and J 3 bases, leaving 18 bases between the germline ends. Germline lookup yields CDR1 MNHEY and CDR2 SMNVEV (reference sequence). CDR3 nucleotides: TGTGCCAGCAGGCCATGGACAACGAAGATCAATCAGCCCCAGCATTTT. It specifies CASRPWTTKINQPQHF.

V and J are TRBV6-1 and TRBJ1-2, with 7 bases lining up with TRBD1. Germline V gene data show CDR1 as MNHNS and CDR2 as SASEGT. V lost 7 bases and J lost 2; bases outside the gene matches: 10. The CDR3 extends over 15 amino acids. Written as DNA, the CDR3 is TGTGCCAGCACCCCCACCGGACAGGTAAACTATGGCTACACCTTC. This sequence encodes CASTPTGQVNYGYTF.

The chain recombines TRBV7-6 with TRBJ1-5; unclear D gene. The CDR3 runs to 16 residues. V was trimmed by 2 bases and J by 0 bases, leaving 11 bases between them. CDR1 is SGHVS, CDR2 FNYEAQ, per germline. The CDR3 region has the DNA TGTGCCAGCAGCTTATTGCAGGCGGATAGCAATCAGCCCCAGCATTTT. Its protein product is CASSLLQADSNQPQHF.

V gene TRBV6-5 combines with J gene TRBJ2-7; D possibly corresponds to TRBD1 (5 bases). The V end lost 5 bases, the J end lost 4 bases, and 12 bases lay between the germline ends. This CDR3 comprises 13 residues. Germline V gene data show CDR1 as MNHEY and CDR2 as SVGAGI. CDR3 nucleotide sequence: TGTGCCAGCAGTCCCCGAAGGGGTTACGAGCAGTACTTC. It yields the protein CASSPRRGYEQYF.

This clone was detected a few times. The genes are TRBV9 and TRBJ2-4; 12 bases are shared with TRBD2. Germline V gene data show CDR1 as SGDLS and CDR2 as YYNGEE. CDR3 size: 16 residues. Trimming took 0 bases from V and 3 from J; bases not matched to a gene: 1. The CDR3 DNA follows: TGTGCCAGCAGCGTAGGACTAGCGGGAGACAAAAACATTCAGTACTTC. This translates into CASSVGLAGDKNIQYF.

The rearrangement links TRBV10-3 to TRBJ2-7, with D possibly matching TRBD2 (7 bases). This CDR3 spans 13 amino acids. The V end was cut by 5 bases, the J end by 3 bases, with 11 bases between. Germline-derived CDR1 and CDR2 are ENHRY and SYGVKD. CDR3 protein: CAISRGAGYEQYF. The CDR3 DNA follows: TGTGCCATCAGTCGGGGGGCGGGCTACGAGCAGTACTTC.

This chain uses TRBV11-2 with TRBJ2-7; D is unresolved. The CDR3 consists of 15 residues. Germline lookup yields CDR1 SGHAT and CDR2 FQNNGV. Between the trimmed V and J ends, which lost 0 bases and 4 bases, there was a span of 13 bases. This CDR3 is CASSLETASGYEQYF. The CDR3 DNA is TGTGCCAGCAGCTTAGAAACGGCCTCTGGGTACGAGCAGTACTTC.

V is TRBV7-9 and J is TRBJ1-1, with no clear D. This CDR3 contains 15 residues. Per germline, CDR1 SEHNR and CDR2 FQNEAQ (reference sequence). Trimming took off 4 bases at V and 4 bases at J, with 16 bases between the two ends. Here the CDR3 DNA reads TGTGCCAGCAGCTCCCTTGCAGGTTCCGGCACTGAAGCTTTCTTT. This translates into CASSSLAGSGTEAFF. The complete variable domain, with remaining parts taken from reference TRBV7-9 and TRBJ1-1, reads DTGVSQNPRHKITKRGQNVTFRCDPISEHNRLYWYRQTLGQGPEFLTYFQNEAQLEKSRLLSDRFSAERPKGSFSTLEIQRTEQGDSAMYLCASSSLAGSGTEAFFGQGTRLTVV.

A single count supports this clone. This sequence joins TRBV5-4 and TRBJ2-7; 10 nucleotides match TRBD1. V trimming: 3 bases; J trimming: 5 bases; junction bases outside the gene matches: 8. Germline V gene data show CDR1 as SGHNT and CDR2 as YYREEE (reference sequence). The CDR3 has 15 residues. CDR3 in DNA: TGTGCCAGCAGCTCCTTTGGGACAGGGGTTAACGAGCAGTACTTC. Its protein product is CASSSFGTGVNEQYF.

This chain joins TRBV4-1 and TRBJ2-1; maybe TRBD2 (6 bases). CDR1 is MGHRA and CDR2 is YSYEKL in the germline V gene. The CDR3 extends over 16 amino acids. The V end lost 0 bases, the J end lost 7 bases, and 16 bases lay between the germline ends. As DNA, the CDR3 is TGCGCCAGCAGCCAAGAGGGTGGGTGGAGGGGAAATGAGCAGTTCTTC. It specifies CASSQEGGWRGNEQFF.

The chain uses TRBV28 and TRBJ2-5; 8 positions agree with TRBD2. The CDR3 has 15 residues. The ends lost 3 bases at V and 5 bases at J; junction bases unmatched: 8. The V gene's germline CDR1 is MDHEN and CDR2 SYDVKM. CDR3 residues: CASSLTGLAGETQYF. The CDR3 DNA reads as TGTGCCAGCAGTTTGACAGGACTAGCAGGGGAGACCCAGTACTTC.

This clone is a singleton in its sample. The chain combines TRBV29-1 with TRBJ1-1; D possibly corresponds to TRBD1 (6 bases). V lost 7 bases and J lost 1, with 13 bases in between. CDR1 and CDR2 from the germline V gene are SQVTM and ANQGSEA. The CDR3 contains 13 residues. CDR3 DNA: TGCAGCGCCAGTTTAGGGGGGAACACTGAAGCTTTCTTT. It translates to CSASLGGNTEAFF.

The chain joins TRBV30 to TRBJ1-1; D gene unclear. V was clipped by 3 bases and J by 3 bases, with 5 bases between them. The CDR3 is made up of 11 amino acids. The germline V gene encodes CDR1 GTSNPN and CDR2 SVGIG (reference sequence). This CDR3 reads CAWRRDTEAFF. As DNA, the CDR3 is TGTGCCTGGAGGAGGGACACTGAAGCTTTCTTT.

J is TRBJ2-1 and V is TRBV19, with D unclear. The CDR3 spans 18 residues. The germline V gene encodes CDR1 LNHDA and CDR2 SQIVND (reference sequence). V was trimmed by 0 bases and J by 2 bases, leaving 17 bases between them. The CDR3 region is CASSIDPTPTAPYNEQFF. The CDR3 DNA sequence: TGTGCCAGTAGTATAGATCCCACCCCAACTGCCCCCTACAATGAGCAGTTCTTC.

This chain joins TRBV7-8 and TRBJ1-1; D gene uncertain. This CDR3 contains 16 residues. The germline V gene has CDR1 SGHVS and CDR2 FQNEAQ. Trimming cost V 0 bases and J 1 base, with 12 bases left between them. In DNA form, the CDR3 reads TGTGCCAGCAGCTTAGCGGCGGGTACTACGAACACTGAAGCTTTCTTT. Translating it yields CASSLAAGTTNTEAFF. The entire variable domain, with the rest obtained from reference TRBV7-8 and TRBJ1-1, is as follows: GAGVSQSPRYKVAKRGQDVALRCDPISGHVSLFWYQQALGQGPEFLTYFQNEAQLDKSGLPSDRFFAERPEGSVSTLKIQRTQQEDSAVYLCASSLAAGTTNTEAFFGQGTRLTVV.